The 30 T cell receptor beta chains below all came from one sample that was sequenced in a study of T cells in Graves' hyperthyroidism and ophthalmopathy. RNA transcripts served as the template for amplifying TCR beta CDR3 regions. Carried out on the TCR CDR3, a first-round RT-PCR used the HTBI primer set. One entry per CDR3 protein, called by TCRdb with MiXCR from the multiplex PCR reads. The sample lists 300,000 to 400,000 distinct CDR3 sequences; approximately 15% were seen once. Sequencing was performed on blood. These receptors all come from a woman aged 25 to 39 with Graves' hyperthyroidism.

V is TRBV19 and J is TRBJ1-1, with TRBD1 as a possible D gene (6 bases). Trimming left V 0 bases short and J 4 bases short, with 12 bases between. The CDR3 spans 15 residues. CDR1 is LNHDA and CDR2 is SQIVND in the germline V gene (reference sequence). In DNA, the CDR3 is TGTGCCAGTAGTATAGATCGGGGGGCCGCCACTGAAGCTTTCTTT. Translation: CASSIDRGAATEAFF.

This clonotype was counted at least ten times. This chain connects TRBV12-3 or TRBV12-4 to TRBJ2-7; D is unclear. Deletions cut 5 bases from V and 2 bases from J, with 13 bases between. CDR3 length: 14 residues. This CDR3 reads CASSPLARTYEQYF. CDR3 coding DNA: TGTGCCAGCAGTCCCCTCGCCAGGACCTACGAGCAGTACTTC.

This clonotype has a count of ten or more. V usage is TRBV6-1 and J usage is TRBJ2-1; D is undetermined. The V end was cut by 5 bases, the J end by 2 bases, with 16 bases between. The length of the CDR3 is 16 residues. Germline values: CDR1 MNHNS, CDR2 SASEGT. The CDR3, as DNA: TGTGCCAGCAGTCCGAGAAGGCCTTTCACCTACAATGAGCAGTTCTTC. Amino acids: CASSPRRPFTYNEQFF.

The chain is built from TRBV7-2 and TRBJ1-3; 7 positions match TRBD1. The V gene end was trimmed by 5 bases and the J gene end by 0 bases; junction bases not matched to a gene: 7. Germline CDR1 and CDR2: SGHTA and FQGNSA. This CDR3 comprises 16 residues. CDR3 nucleotides: TGTGCCAGCAGCCCGACTTCAGGGGGCTCTGGAAACACCATATATTTT. Protein product: CASSPTSGGSGNTIYF. The complete variable domain, with remaining parts taken from reference TRBV7-2 and TRBJ1-3, reads GAGVSQSPSNKVTEKGKDVELRCDPISGHTALYWYRQSLGQGLEFLIYFQGNSAPDKSGLPSDRFSAERTGGSVSTLTIQRTQQEDSAVYLCASSPTSGGSGNTIYFGEGSWLTVV.

Ten or more counts support this clonotype. This rearrangement joins TRBV9 to TRBJ2-2, with a weak D call TRBD2 (6 bases). The CDR3 consists of 15 residues. CDR1 is SGDLS, CDR2 YYNGEE, per germline. The V and J ends lost 0 bases and 7 bases respectively, with 13 bases between them. The CDR3 DNA reads TGTGCCAGCAGCGTAGGGGTCGGGGGTAGCGGGGAGCTGTTTTTT. This sequence encodes CASSVGVGGSGELFF.

This clonotype occurred many times. The CDR3 region has the DNA TGTGCCAGCAGCTTATTCAGGGTCAACACCGGGGAGCTGTTTTTT. It yields the protein CASSLFRVNTGELFF. V usage is TRBV7-2 and J usage is TRBJ2-2; D possibly corresponds to TRBD1 (5 bases). CDR3 size: 15 residues. The V and J ends lost 2 bases and 2 bases respectively, with 9 bases between them. CDR1 and CDR2 (germline): SGHTA, FQGNSA.

This clonotype was seen repeatedly, ten times or more. This rearrangement joins TRBV18 to TRBJ2-5; D tentatively reads TRBD1 or TRBD2 (5 bases each). The V gene lost 3 bases and the J gene lost 5 bases, with 13 bases spanning the gap. Germline CDR1 KGHSH, CDR2 LQKENI. There are 14 residues in the CDR3. For the CDR3, the DNA is TGTGCCAGCTCACCCCAGGGACGGTGGGAGACCCAGTACTTC. Amino acid sequence: CASSPQGRWETQYF. Supplemented by reference TRBV18 and TRBJ2-5, the full variable domain reads NAGVMQNPRHLVRRRGQEARLRCSPMKGHSHVYWYRQLPEEGLKFMVYLQKENIIDESGMPKERFSAEFPKEGPSILRIQQVVRGDSAAYFCASSPQGRWETQYFGPGTRLLVL.

Many counts were recorded for this clonotype. The chain uses TRBV6-1 and TRBJ1-5; D is undetermined. CDR3 length: 14 residues. Trimming removed 3 bases at V and 4 bases at J, with 10 bases between. Germline loops: CDR1 MNHNS, CDR2 SASEGT. The CDR3 sequence: CASSEFGLNQPQHF. The DNA of the CDR3 is TGTGCCAGCAGTGAGTTTGGATTAAATCAGCCCCAGCATTTT.

The chain joins TRBV7-9 to TRBJ2-1; 9 bases map to TRBD2. Losses at the gene ends were 4 bases for V and 8 bases for J; bases not matched to a gene: 12. This CDR3 comprises 16 residues. Germline values: CDR1 SEHNR, CDR2 FQNEAQ (reference sequence). CDR3 sequence: CASSSRVASGNYEQFF. The CDR3 nucleotides read TGTGCCAGCAGCTCAAGAGTTGCTAGCGGGAACTATGAGCAGTTCTTC.

The chain is built from TRBV27 and TRBJ2-1; no definite D call. Per the germline V gene, CDR1 is MNHEY and CDR2 is SMNVEV (reference sequence). This CDR3 spans 16 amino acids. Trimming took off 2 bases at V and 8 bases at J, with 19 bases between the two ends. The CDR3: CASSLGVGNFVDEQFF. CDR3 DNA: TGTGCCAGCAGTTTAGGCGTAGGCAACTTCGTCGATGAGCAGTTCTTC.

The gene calls are TRBV5-1 and TRBJ2-3; TRBD2 aligns across 13 bases. Germline trimming cut 5 bases from V and 4 bases from J; bases unmatched to any gene: 7. Germline CDR1 and CDR2: SGHRS and YFSETQ. The CDR3 consists of 16 residues. CDR3 residues: CASRTGTSGTADTQYF. The CDR3, as DNA: TGCGCCAGCAGGACAGGGACTAGCGGGACGGCAGATACGCAGTATTTT.

This clonotype has at least ten counts. The CDR3 loop reads CSAATRGGGEWSSYNEQFF. The CDR3 DNA reads TGCAGTGCCGCCACTAGGGGAGGTGGGGAGTGGAGCTCCTACAATGAGCAGTTCTTC. The V gene is TRBV20-1, the J gene TRBJ2-1; D might be TRBD2 (6 bases). Germline V gene lookup returns CDR1 DFQATT and CDR2 SNEGSKA (reference sequence). V gave up 6 bases and J gave up 0 bases, with 27 bases separating them. This CDR3 contains 19 residues.

This clonotype was detected ten times or more. The V call is TRBV11-2, the J call TRBJ2-7; 7 nucleotides align to TRBD1. The CDR3 is made up of 16 amino acids. After removal of 4 bases from V and 0 bases from J, the junction contained 9 bases not matched to a gene. The germline gives CDR1 SGHAT, CDR2 FQNNGV. DNA of the CDR3: TGTGCCAGCAGCTGGGGGACAGCCAGCCTCTCCTACGAGCAGTACTTC. Protein: CASSWGTASLSYEQYF.

This clonotype has at least ten counts. The chain has TRBV9 and TRBJ2-7, with D perhaps given as TRBD1 or TRBD2 (5 bases each). The germline CDR1 and CDR2 sequences are SGDLS and YYNGEE. Trimming cost V 0 bases and J 5 bases, with 9 bases left between them. The CDR3 sequence is 13 residues long. The CDR3 reads CASSVGQGDEQYF. CDR3 nucleotide sequence: TGTGCCAGCAGCGTAGGGCAGGGAGACGAGCAGTACTTC.

This clonotype was seen at least ten times. This sequence joins TRBV29-1 and TRBJ2-5, with D hard to call. CDR1 is SQVTM, CDR2 ANQGSEA, per germline. The germline V and J ends were trimmed by 5 bases and 5 bases, with 15 bases remaining between them. The CDR3 has 13 residues. CDR3: CSVSPKVGETQYF. DNA of the CDR3: TGCAGCGTTTCCCCGAAGGTCGGTGAGACCCAGTACTTC.

This clonotype was seen ten or more times. A much bigger clone sits one base away, suggesting this may be a read error. V and J are TRBV2 and TRBJ2-3; D call uncertain. The germline V and J ends were trimmed by 3 bases and 5 bases, with 3 bases remaining between them. The CDR3 length is 11 residues. CDR1 is SNHLY and CDR2 is FYNNEI in the germline V gene. CDR3 DNA sequence: TGTGCCAGCAGTGAGGAAGATACGCAGTATTTT. Translated, it gives CASSEEDTQYF.

The J gene is TRBJ2-7, the V gene TRBV7-8, with 7 nucleotides matching TRBD1. The CDR3 contains 16 residues. V trimming: 5 bases; J trimming: 2 bases; junction bases outside the gene matches: 12. Germline CDR1 and CDR2: SGHVS and FQNEAQ. The DNA for the CDR3 is TGTGCCAGCAGCCGGACGACAGGGTTTCAGGCCTACGAGCAGTACTTC. Translated, it gives CASSRTTGFQAYEQYF.

This clonotype was seen only a few times. The genes are TRBV7-9 and TRBJ1-3; D is unresolved. Per germline, CDR1 SEHNR and CDR2 FQNEAQ (reference sequence). CDR3 length: 14 amino acids. Trimming removed 4 bases at V and 6 bases at J, with 13 bases between. CDR3 sequence: CASSSGGVENTIYF. In DNA form, the CDR3 reads TGTGCCAGCAGCTCCGGAGGTGTCGAAAACACCATATATTTT. The full variable domain, rest sourced from reference TRBV7-9 and TRBJ1-3, is DTGVSQNPRHKITKRGQNVTFRCDPISEHNRLYWYRQTLGQGPEFLTYFQNEAQLEKSRLLSDRFSAERPKGSFSTLEIQRTEQGDSAMYLCASSSGGVENTIYFGEGSWLTVV.

The V gene is TRBV19, the J gene TRBJ2-1; the D gene is possibly TRBD2 (7 bases). The ends were cut back, 8 bases at V and 2 bases at J, with 19 bases in the middle. The CDR3 length is 16 residues. The V gene's germline CDR1 is LNHDA and CDR2 SQIVND (reference sequence). CDR3 residues: CASGGAWERPYNEQFF. In nucleotides, the CDR3 is TGTGCCAGTGGGGGGGCGTGGGAGAGGCCCTACAATGAGCAGTTCTTC.

This clonotype was counted ten times or more. J is TRBJ1-1 and V is TRBV6-1; TRBD1 agrees at 9 bases. This CDR3 is 16 amino acids long. Germline V gives CDR1 MNHNS, CDR2 SASEGT. J gave up 6 bases and V 5 bases, and 13 bases lay outside the gene matches. The CDR3 DNA follows: TGTGCCAGCAGTACTCTCCCCGGGACAGGGCAAGCTGAAGCTTTCTTT. Translating gives CASSTLPGTGQAEAFF.

Ten or more counts support this clonotype. The V call is TRBV6-4, the J call TRBJ2-2; D is ambiguous. Germline V gene data show CDR1 as MRHNA and CDR2 as SNTAGT. The ends were cut back, 7 bases at V and 3 bases at J, with 12 bases in the middle. The CDR3 totals 14 residues. CDR3 residues: CASTPTAHTGELFF. CDR3 DNA sequence: TGTGCCAGCACGCCGACGGCGCACACCGGGGAGCTGTTTTTT.

This clonotype was seen repeatedly, ten times or more. The V gene is TRBV7-3, the J gene TRBJ2-1; D is possibly TRBD1 or TRBD2 (5 bases each). Deletions cut 3 bases from V and 9 bases from J, with 12 bases between. CDR1 SGHTA and CDR2 FQGTGA come from the germline V gene. This CDR3 is 13 amino acids long. For the CDR3, the DNA is TGTGCCAGCAGCTTGGGTGGGGGAGTTGAGCAGTTCTTC. Protein: CASSLGGGVEQFF.

In this sample, this clonotype turned up many times. V is TRBV3-1 and J is TRBJ1-5; unclear D gene. Trimming removed 1 base from V and 6 bases from J, with 7 bases in between. Germline V CDR1 and CDR2: LGHDT, YNNKEL (reference sequence). This CDR3 comprises 13 residues. Written as DNA, the CDR3 is TGTGCCAGCAGCCAAGGGGGAGGTCAGCCCCAGCATTTT. Amino acid sequence: CASSQGGGQPQHF.

This clonotype came up a few times. The chain carries TRBV19 and TRBJ1-1; a weak D match, TRBD1 (6 bases). CDR3 length: 12 amino acids. With 4 bases removed from V and 11 bases from J, the gap between germline ends came to 14 bases. Per germline, CDR1 LNHDA and CDR2 SQIVND (reference sequence). This CDR3 reads CASSTLQGRAFF. CDR3 nucleotide sequence: TGTGCCAGTAGTACGCTACAGGGACGGGCTTTCTTT.

This clonotype was detected ten times or more. The genes are TRBV12-3 or TRBV12-4 and TRBJ1-5; the D is unclear. V was clipped by 1 base and J by 9 bases, with 7 bases between them. CDR3 length equals 12 residues. The CDR3 coding sequence is TGTGCCAGCAGTTTAGTGATTCCGCCCCAGCATTTT. It is translated as CASSLVIPPQHF.

This clonotype came up many times. V and J are TRBV2 and TRBJ2-3; 14 bases align to TRBD2. Germline CDR1 reads SNHLY; CDR2 reads FYNNEI. The CDR3 totals 17 residues. V was clipped by 4 bases and J by 0 bases; unmatched bases: 3. Written as DNA, the CDR3 is TGTGCCAGCAGTGGACTAGCGGGAGGGATTAGCACAGATACGCAGTATTTT. Amino acids: CASSGLAGGISTDTQYF.

At least ten counts were recorded for this clonotype. This sequence joins TRBV25-1 and TRBJ2-1, with D unresolved. The CDR3 loop spans 14 amino acids. V gave up 2 bases and J gave up 6 bases, with 11 bases separating them. Germline loops: CDR1 MGHDK, CDR2 SYGVNS. The CDR3, as DNA: TGTGCCAGCAGTGAAAACCCGGCGAGCAATGAGCAGTTCTTC. Amino acid sequence: CASSENPASNEQFF.

The sample holds a few counts of this clonotype. This chain joins TRBV6-1 and TRBJ2-5; 8 bases line up with TRBD2. The trim removed 10 bases at V and 5 bases at J, leaving 6 bases unmatched. The CDR3 is made up of 12 amino acids. CDR1 is MNHNS and CDR2 is SASEGT in the germline V gene. CDR3: CATGGDLETQYF. For the CDR3, the DNA is TGTGCCACCGGGGGGGATCTGGAGACCCAGTACTTC.

In regard to this clonotype: No conserved phenylalanine or tryptophan ends this CDR3, so it is likely a read error. The CDR3 bases are TGTGCCAGCAGTAGGAGCGGACAAGAGACCCAGTACCTC. It yields the protein CASSRSGQETQYL. The chain is built from TRBV7-2 and TRBJ2-5, with D tentatively TRBD2 (5 bases). Trimming removed 6 bases at V and 2 bases at J, with 10 bases between. Germline CDR1 SGHTA, CDR2 FQGNSA. This CDR3 is built from 13 residues.

The J gene is TRBJ1-5, the V gene TRBV5-6, with D possibly matching TRBD1 (5 bases). V was pared by 3 bases and J by 2 bases, with 15 bases between. Germline CDR1 is SGHDT and CDR2 is YYEEEE. The CDR3 is 16 residues long. The CDR3 nucleotides read TGTGCCAGCAGCTGGGGACCGTCTGGGGGCAATCAGCCCCAGCATTTT. This sequence encodes CASSWGPSGGNQPQHF.